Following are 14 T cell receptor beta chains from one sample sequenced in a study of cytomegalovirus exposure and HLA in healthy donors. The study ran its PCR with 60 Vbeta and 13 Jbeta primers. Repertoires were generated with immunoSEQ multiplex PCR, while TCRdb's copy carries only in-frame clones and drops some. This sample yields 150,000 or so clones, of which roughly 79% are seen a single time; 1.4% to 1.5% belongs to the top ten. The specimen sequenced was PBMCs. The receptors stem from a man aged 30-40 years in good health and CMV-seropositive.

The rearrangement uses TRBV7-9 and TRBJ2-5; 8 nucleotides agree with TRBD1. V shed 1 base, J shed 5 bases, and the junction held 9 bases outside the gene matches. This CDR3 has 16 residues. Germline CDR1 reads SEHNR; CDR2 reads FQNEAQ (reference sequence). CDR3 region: CASSLVAGGRLETQYF. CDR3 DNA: TGTGCCAGCAGCTTAGTGGCAGGGGGCCGACTGGAGACCCAGTACTTC.

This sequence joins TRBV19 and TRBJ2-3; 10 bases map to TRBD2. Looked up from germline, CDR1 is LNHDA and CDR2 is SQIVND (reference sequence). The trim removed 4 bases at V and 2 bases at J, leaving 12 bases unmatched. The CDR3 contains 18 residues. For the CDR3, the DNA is TGTGCCAGTAGTAAATATAGCGGGGGGCTCAAAAACACAGATACGCAGTATTTT. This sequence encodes CASSKYSGGLKNTDTQYF.

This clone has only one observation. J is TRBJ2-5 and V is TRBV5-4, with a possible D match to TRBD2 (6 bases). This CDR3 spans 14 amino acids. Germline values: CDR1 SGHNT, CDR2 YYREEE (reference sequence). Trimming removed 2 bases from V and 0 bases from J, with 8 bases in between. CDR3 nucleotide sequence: TGTGCCAGCAGCTTTGCGGGGTACCAAGAGACCCAGTACTTC. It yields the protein CASSFAGYQETQYF.

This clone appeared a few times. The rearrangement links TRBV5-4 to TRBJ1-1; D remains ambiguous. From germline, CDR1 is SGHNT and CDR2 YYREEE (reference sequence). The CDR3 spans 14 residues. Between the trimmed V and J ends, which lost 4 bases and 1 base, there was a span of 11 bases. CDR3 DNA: TGTGCCAGCAGCCTCCAGGTAGGGAACACTGAAGCTTTCTTT. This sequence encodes CASSLQVGNTEAFF.

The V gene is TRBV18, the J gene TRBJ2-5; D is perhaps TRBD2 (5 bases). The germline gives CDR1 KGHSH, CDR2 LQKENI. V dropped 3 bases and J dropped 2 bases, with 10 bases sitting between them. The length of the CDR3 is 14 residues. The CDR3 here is CASSPSGKQETQYF. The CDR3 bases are TGTGCCAGCTCACCTTCCGGGAAGCAAGAGACCCAGTACTTC.

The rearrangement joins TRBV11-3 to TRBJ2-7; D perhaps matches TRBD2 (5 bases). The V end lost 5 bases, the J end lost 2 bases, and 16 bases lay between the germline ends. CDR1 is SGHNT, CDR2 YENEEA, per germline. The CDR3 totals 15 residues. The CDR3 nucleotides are TGTGCCAGCAGCCGAGTACGAGGGTCTCCCTACGAGCAGTACTTC. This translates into CASSRVRGSPYEQYF.

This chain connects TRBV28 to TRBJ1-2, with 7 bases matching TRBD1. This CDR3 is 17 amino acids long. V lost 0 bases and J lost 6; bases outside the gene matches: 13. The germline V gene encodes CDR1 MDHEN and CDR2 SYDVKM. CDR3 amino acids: CASSLWGSTGKVDGYTF. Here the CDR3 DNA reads TGTGCCAGCAGTTTATGGGGTTCGACAGGGAAGGTCGATGGCTACACCTTC.

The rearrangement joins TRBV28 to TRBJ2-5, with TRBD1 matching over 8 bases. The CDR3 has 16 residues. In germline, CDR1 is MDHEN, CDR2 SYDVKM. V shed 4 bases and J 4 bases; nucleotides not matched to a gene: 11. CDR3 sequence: CASSSSLRQGRETQYF. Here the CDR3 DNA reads TGTGCCAGCAGTTCCAGCCTTAGACAGGGGCGAGAGACCCAGTACTTC.

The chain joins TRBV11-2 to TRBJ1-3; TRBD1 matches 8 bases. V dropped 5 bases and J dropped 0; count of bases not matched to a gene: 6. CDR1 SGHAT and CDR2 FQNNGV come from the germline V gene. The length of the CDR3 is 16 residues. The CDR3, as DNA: TGTGCCAGCAGCAAACAGGGGGGATCCTCTGGAAACACCATATATTTT. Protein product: CASSKQGGSSGNTIYF.

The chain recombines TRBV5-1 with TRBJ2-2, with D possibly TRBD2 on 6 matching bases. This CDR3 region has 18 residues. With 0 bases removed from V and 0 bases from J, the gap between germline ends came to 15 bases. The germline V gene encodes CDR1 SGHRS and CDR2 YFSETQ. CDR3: CASSLGMGSGTNTGELFF. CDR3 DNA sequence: TGCGCCAGCAGCTTGGGGATGGGTAGCGGCACGAACACCGGGGAGCTGTTTTTT.

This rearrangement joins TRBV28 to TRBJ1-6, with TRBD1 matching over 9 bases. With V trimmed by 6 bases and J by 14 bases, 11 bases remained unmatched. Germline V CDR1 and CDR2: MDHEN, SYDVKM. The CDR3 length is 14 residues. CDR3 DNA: TGTGCCAGCAGCACGGGACAGGGAGACGGATCCCTCCACTTT. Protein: CASSTGQGDGSLHF.

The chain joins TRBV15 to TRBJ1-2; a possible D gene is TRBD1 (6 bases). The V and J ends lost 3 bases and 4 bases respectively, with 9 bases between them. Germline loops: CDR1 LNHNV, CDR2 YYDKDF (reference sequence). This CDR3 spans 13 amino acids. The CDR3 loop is CATSSGGAYGYTF. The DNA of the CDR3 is TGTGCCACCAGCAGCGGGGGGGCCTATGGCTACACCTTC.

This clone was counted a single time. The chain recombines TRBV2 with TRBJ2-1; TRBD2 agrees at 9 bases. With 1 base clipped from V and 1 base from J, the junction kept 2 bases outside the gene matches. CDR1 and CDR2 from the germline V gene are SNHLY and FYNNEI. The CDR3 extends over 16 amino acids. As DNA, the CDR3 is TGTGCCAGCAGTGAAGGCGGGGGGGGTTCCTACAATGAGCAGTTCTTC. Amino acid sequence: CASSEGGGGSYNEQFF.

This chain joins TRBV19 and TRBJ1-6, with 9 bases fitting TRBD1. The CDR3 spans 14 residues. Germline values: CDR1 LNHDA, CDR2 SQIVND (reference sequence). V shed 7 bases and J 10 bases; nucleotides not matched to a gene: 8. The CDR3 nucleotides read TGTGCCAGTACCACGGGACAGGGAGAATCACCCCTCCACTTT. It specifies CASTTGQGESPLHF.